One and the same sample provided the 19 T cell receptor gamma chains below, sequenced in a study of γδ T cells in repeated Plasmodium falciparum infection. TCRdb ran CATT on the multiplex PCR reads. The sample has about 26,000 gamma-chain clones; 3% are singletons. Gammadelta T cells were flow-sorted from PBMC into Vgamma9/Vdelta2+ and Vdelta2-negative populations for bulk analysis. What was sequenced was gamma-delta T cells from blood. These receptors originate from a pool of human donors (malaria-infected and uninfected, not separated).

This clone was counted at least ten times. This could be a read error, since a much larger clone is one nucleotide away. This chain joins TRGV9 and TRGJP1. In the absence of a J gene in TCRdb, the DNA was matched to germline to assign it here. Germline V CDR1 and CDR2: GITISATS, ISYDGTV (reference sequence). The CDR3 totals 16 residues. The CDR3 DNA reads TGTGCCTTGTGGGACCTGCGGACTGGTACTGGTCGGTTCAAGATATTT. Its translation is CALWDLRTGTGRFKIF.

As regards this clone: TCRdb's listed protein matches a much larger clone and diverges from this DNA's translation at residue 3, likely through a read error; the protein shown comes from the DNA. The chain has TRGV4 and TRGJ1 or TRGJ2. The J gene, left out of TCRdb, was set here by checking the DNA against germline. The CDR3 extends over 13 amino acids. Germline CDR1 and CDR2: EGSTGY and YDSYTSSV. Written as DNA, the CDR3 is TGTGCCCCCTGGGCCTCGTCTTATTATAAGAAACTCTTT. This encodes CAPWASSYYKKLF.

This clone was recorded at least ten times. A read error is the likely source, as a far larger clone sits one nucleotide away. The same CDR3 can be traced to other DNA sequences in this sample. The V gene is TRGV9, but the J gene lacks a call. Looked up from germline, CDR1 is GITISATS and CDR2 is ISYDGTV (reference sequence). The CDR3 loop spans 17 amino acids. The DNA for the CDR3 is TGTGCCTTGTGGGACCAGCCGAACTACACAAATTATTATAAGAAGCTCTTT. This translates into CALWDQPNYTNYYKKLF.

This clone occurred many times. This DNA's translation differs at residue 11 from TCRdb's protein, which comes from a much larger clone; a read error is likely, and the protein shown is translated from the DNA. The chain couples TRGV5 to TRGJ1 or TRGJ2. The J gene comes from matching the DNA to germline here; TCRdb lacks it. The germline CDR1 and CDR2 sequences are VINAFY and YDVSNSKD. J was trimmed by 11 bases and V by 4 bases; bases with no gene match: 17. The CDR3 runs to 14 residues. This CDR3 is CATWEPPDFGEKLF. The CDR3 region has the DNA TGTGCCACCTGGGAACCCCCTGACTTTGGTGAGAAACTCTTT.

In regard to this clone: The protein that TCRdb holds for this DNA derives from a much larger clone and differs from the translated DNA at residue 6, which likely indicates a read error; the protein shown here is translated from the DNA. The chain combines TRGV2 with TRGJP1. TCRdb offers no J gene call, so here the DNA was matched to germline to obtain one. V dropped 8 bases and J dropped 0; count of bases not matched to a gene: 18. CDR3 length: 18 amino acids. Looked up from germline, CDR1 is EGSNGY and CDR2 is YDSYNSKV. The CDR3 here is CATSQTALKYTTGWFKIF. The CDR3 nucleotides are TGTGCCACCTCCCAGACGGCTCTTAAATATACCACTGGTTGGTTCAAGATATTT.

This clone has a handful of counts. TCRdb assigns this DNA the protein of a much larger clone, which departs from its translation at residue 10; this likely reflects a read error, and the protein shown comes from translating the DNA. The CDR3 loop is CALWEVHVESGKKIKVF. CDR3 nucleotide sequence: TGTGCCTTGTGGGAGGTGCACGTGGAGTCGGGCAAAAAAATCAAGGTATTT. The V and J genes are TRGV9 and TRGJP. Matching the DNA to germline supplied the J gene, which TCRdb does not give. Looked up from germline, CDR1 is GITISATS and CDR2 is ISYDGTV (reference sequence). CDR3 size: 17 residues.

As to this clone: TCRdb's protein for this DNA is that of a much larger clone and differs from the translation at residue 4, likely a read error; the protein shown is the DNA translation. The rearrangement uses TRGV2 and TRGJP2. TCRdb gives no J gene; it was assigned here by matching the DNA to germline. Per germline, CDR1 EGSNGY and CDR2 YDSYNSKV. The CDR3 has 13 amino acids. V lost 9 bases and J lost 6; bases outside the gene matches: 10. CDR3 sequence: CATRRPGDWIKTF. In DNA, the CDR3 is TGTGCCACCCGTCGTCCTGGTGATTGGATCAAGACGTTT.

This clone appeared many times. The chain has TRGV5 and TRGJ1 or TRGJ2. CDR3 length: 13 amino acids. The V gene's germline CDR1 is VINAFY and CDR2 YDVSNSKD. The ends lost 0 bases at V and 6 bases at J; junction bases unmatched: 5. CDR3 region: CATWDRRGYKKLF. Written as DNA, the CDR3 is TGTGCCACCTGGGACAGGCGGGGTTATAAGAAACTCTTT.

This clone appeared a few times. The protein recorded in TCRdb matches a much larger clone and deviates from this DNA's translation at residue 14, suggesting a read error; the protein here is obtained by translating the DNA. The gene calls are TRGV9 and TRGJP. TCRdb gives no J gene; it was assigned here by matching the DNA to germline. CDR3 length: 17 amino acids. The germline CDR1 and CDR2 sequences are GITISATS and ISYDGTV (reference sequence). The CDR3 region is CALWEVHQELGKKSKVF. The CDR3 nucleotides read TGTGCCTTGTGGGAGGTCCATCAAGAGTTGGGCAAAAAAAGCAAGGTATTT.

This clone was found a few times. The protein recorded in TCRdb matches a much larger clone and deviates from this DNA's translation at residue 2, suggesting a read error; the protein here is obtained by translating the DNA. The rearrangement uses TRGV9 and TRGJ1 or TRGJ2. The J gene, absent from TCRdb, was called here by matching the DNA to germline. Germline CDR1 is GITISATS and CDR2 is ISYDGTV (reference sequence). The CDR3 loop spans 13 amino acids. CDR3 in amino acids: CTLWEVLFYKKLF. CDR3 DNA sequence: TGTACCTTGTGGGAGGTGCTGTTTTATAAGAAACTCTTT.

With regard to this clone: TCRdb pairs this DNA with a much larger clone's protein that differs at residue 3, likely a read error; the protein shown was translated from the DNA. The chain combines TRGV2 with TRGJ1 or TRGJ2. The J gene, missing from TCRdb, was assigned here through DNA to germline matching. This CDR3 has 13 residues. Looked up from germline, CDR1 is EGSNGY and CDR2 is YDSYNSKV. The CDR3 DNA is TGTGCCCCCTGGGACGCTGACCCATATAAGAAACTCTTT. Translation: CAPWDADPYKKLF.

This clone has a handful of counts. One base separates it from a far larger clone, so it is likely a read error. This same CDR3 is encoded by further DNA sequences in the sample. No J gene call was made, and the V gene is TRGV4. The germline gives CDR1 EGSTGY, CDR2 YDSYTSSV. The CDR3 has 14 residues. The CDR3 sequence is CATWDGRVDYKKLF. Here the CDR3 DNA reads TGTGCCACCTGGGATGGGCGAGTCGATTATAAGAAGCTCTTT.

This clone was seen repeatedly, ten times or more. TCRdb's entry gives the protein of a much larger clone, which mismatches this DNA's translation at residue 5, likely from a read error; the protein reported here is translated from the DNA. This sequence joins TRGV9 and TRGJ1 or TRGJ2. This CDR3 has 15 amino acids. Germline V CDR1 and CDR2: GITISATS, ISYDGTV (reference sequence). The CDR3 DNA reads as TGTGCCTTGTGGGGGGTGCATGGGACGTATTATAAGAAACTCTTT. This translates into CALWGVHGTYYKKLF.

There are many counts of this clone. A read error likely explains why the TCRdb protein, taken from a much larger clone, differs from this DNA's translation at residue 9; the protein shown is translated from the DNA. This chain joins TRGV9 and TRGJP2. TCRdb supplies no J gene; here it was assigned by aligning the nucleotide sequence to germline. The CDR3 sequence is 14 residues long. Germline values: CDR1 GITISATS, CDR2 ISYDGTV (reference sequence). This CDR3 reads CALWSDSSGWIKTF. CDR3 coding DNA: TGTGCCTTGTGGTCTGATAGTAGTGGTTGGATCAAGACGTTT.

This clone was detected only a few times. TCRdb's entry gives the protein of a much larger clone, which mismatches this DNA's translation at residue 3, likely from a read error; the protein reported here is translated from the DNA. This sequence joins TRGV3 and TRGJ1 or TRGJ2. The J gene, missing from TCRdb, was assigned here through DNA to germline matching. Germline CDR1 reads VTNTFY; CDR2 reads YDVSTARD (reference sequence). The CDR3 totals 13 residues. The CDR3 nucleotides read TGTGCCTCCTGGGACAGGCCAGGGTATAAGAAACTCTTT. Protein product: CASWDRPGYKKLF.

This clone appeared a few times. The amino acid sequence in TCRdb belongs to a much larger clone and departs from this DNA's translation at residue 5, likely a sequencing read error; the sequence shown is translated from the DNA. The V and J genes are TRGV9 and TRGJ1 or TRGJ2. Germline CDR1 GITISATS, CDR2 ISYDGTV (reference sequence). This CDR3 has 19 residues. CDR3 region: CALWVVPIDRLENYYKKLF. DNA for the CDR3: TGTGCCTTGTGGGTGGTGCCTATTGATCGACTAGAGAATTATTATAAGAAACTCTTT.

This clone was seen more than once but under ten times. This likely stems from a read error, as it lies one base from a far larger clone. The same CDR3 can be traced to other DNA sequences in this sample. The chain recombines TRGV3 with TRGJ1 or TRGJ2. The J gene was not available in TCRdb and was assigned here by matching the DNA to germline segments. From germline, CDR1 is VTNTFY and CDR2 YDVSTARD (reference sequence). The V and J ends lost 2 bases and 7 bases, in that order; junction bases with no gene match: 11. The CDR3 consists of 14 residues. CDR3 sequence (DNA): TGTGCCACCTGGGACAACTTATCGTACTATAAGAAACTCTTT. It encodes CATWDNLSYYKKLF.

For this clone: Given a far larger clone just one base away, this is likely a sequencing read error. The sample contains more than one DNA sequence encoding this CDR3. The gene calls are TRGV4 and TRGJ1 or TRGJ2. The J gene was not available in TCRdb and was assigned here by matching the DNA to germline segments. The CDR3 consists of 15 residues. Germline CDR1 and CDR2: EGSTGY and YDSYTSSV. Here the CDR3 DNA reads TGCGCCACCTGGGATGGGCCGGGTCGGTATTATAAGAAACTCTTT. Its protein is CATWDGPGRYYKKLF.

This clone was recorded at least ten times. A far larger clone differs by one base, so this is likely a read error. This sample includes further DNA sequences coding for the same CDR3. The chain has TRGV9 and TRGJ1 or TRGJ2. The J gene, absent from TCRdb, was called here by matching the DNA to germline. Germline V CDR1 and CDR2: GITISATS, ISYDGTV (reference sequence). V dropped 4 bases and J dropped 0; count of bases not matched to a gene: 9. CDR3 length: 15 amino acids. The CDR3 bases are TGTGCCTTGTGGGACGTCAATCAGAATTATTATAAGAAACTCTTT. Its protein is CALWDVNQNYYKKLF.